The present entry profiles one TCR beta chain with its context. Its binding antigen is unknown. One base away there is no much larger clone; base qualities are not given. The sample originates from a study of blood T cell repertoires in COVID-19 (dated by TCRdb to 2020 to 2021). Background on the whole study: Samples covering the acute and convalescent phases of COVID-19 were provided by collaborators in the United States, Italy and Spain. The material from the prospective study consisted of cDNA or gDNA derived from T cells, B-cell-depleted T cells, or PBMCs. Subjects who had been exposed to COVID-19, were actively infected with it, or had recovered from it provided the deeply sampled blood TCRbeta repertoires that made up the dataset. The repertoires were released in a freely available public database meant as a resource for research on the immune response to SARS-CoV-2. The samples were drawn from the first 160 participants of the ongoing ImmuneRACE study and from 1,254 subjects provided by 6 global collaborators. The sample metadata nearly always contained a de-identified subject ID, COVID-19 status, age in years and sex. Where HLA class I and class II types were available, the types were taken from metadata supplied by the sample provider, not from assay-based typing.

Whole blood was collected in K2EDTA tubes by collaborating institutions according to the institutions' own protocols. For TCRbeta analysis, collaborators shipped samples as frozen whole blood, isolated PBMCs, or DNA extracted from either of those sample types. What the authors observed across the whole study: The amount of clinical and demographic metadata varied by source and participant and was provided uncurated.

Here V drops 1 base and J drops 0 bases, and the junction holds 3 bases not matched to any gene. Its CDR3 holds 17 amino acids, cysteine through phenylalanine. This entry keeps only the CDR3 DNA: 51 bases, framed from base 1. Per the germline V gene (reference sequence), LNHDA is the CDR1 and SQIVND is the CDR2. TCRbeta CDR3 regions were amplified from genomic DNA using the immunoSEQ Assay, a bias-controlled multiplex PCR. In the original analysis: Nucleated cell counts per sample were estimated from amplification of reference gene primers within the assay. To quantify the absolute abundance of each unique TCRbeta CDR3 rearrangement, sequence reads were collapsed and filtered. For each sample, productive Simpson clonality was calculated as the square root of Simpson's diversity index over productive rearrangements. The table comes from immuneACCESS by way of TCRdb, which keeps in-frame sequences with V and J called. Part of the clones is missing from these tables; in studies checked, under half for an unresolved V gene and the rest for unknown reasons. V and J calls and clone size come straight from that table; D and trimming were deduced from the DNA. This sample has more than 150,000 clones in its table, and around 89% of those were observed once. 0.62% of the sample is in the top ten clones.

Sequencing was done on a sample of peripheral blood. This receptor was taken from a man between 45 and 60 years old with acute or convalescent COVID-19. The rearrangement joined TRBV19 to TRBJ2-2; the central 9 bases match TRBD2. The CDR3: CASSIALAGTNTGELFF. In nucleotide form, the sequence is TGTGCCAGTAGTATAGCGCTAGCGGGGACGAACACCGGGGAGCTGTTTTTT.